The rows below give T cell receptor beta chains drawn from one sample of a study of vaccination effects on CD4 cells after COVID-19. No antigen has been assigned to these receptors. Sequenced by immunoSEQ multiplex PCR; TCRdb stores in-frame clones only, minus some. Seen here are under 35,000 clones, about 66% observed once, and the top ten hold around 9%. This specimen consisted of CD4+ T cells from PBMCs cultured with SARS-CoV-2 spike peptides, obtained after COVID-19 vaccination. Every receptor here comes from a human donor who received a COVID-19 vaccine. The conserved cysteine and the conserved F or W are not part of the CDR3 here. Expanded clones are given a class, and other clones once, few, many or no size at all.

clone_size | v_call | cdr3_aa
. | TRBV5-5 | ASSLGLAGSSYNEQF
. | TRBV18 | ASSPSLGNEQF
few | TRBV5-6 | ASSFAGGGSTDTQY
once | TRBV10-2 | ASSLTRTRDSALH
. | TRBV4-2 | ASSQESFSGPRPGELF
many | TRBV11-2 | ASSLDRGAYNEQF
. | TRBV18 | ASSQGAGNTIY
few | TRBV6-4 | ASSDGQGNGDTQY
once | TRBV5-1 | ASSRLLQGSTNEKLF
. | TRBV6-5 | ASRPTVASYEQY
. | TRBV6-5 | ASSYPGTAKNEQF
. | TRBV24-1 | ATSDSREYFNEQF
few | TRBV24-1 | ATSVAGPYNEQF
. | TRBV3-1/TRBV3-2 | ASRGTGRTYGYT
. | TRBV12-3/TRBV12-4 | ASSNNYGYT
. | TRBV24-1 | ATSVKGGTEAF
. | TRBV10-3 | AISDAGTGEAF
. | TRBV10-2 | ASSRGGITDTQY
few | TRBV25-1 | ASSDDTYEQY
. | TRBV11-2 | ASSSLTVVRGRMNTEAF
. | TRBV5-4 | ASSSLLLADTDTQY
. | TRBV19 | ASTQQVRGSPLH
. | TRBV19 | ASSMGAGGSNEQF
few | TRBV30 | AWMGQANYGYT
. | TRBV21-1 | ASRTGTSSYEQY
. | TRBV28 | ASSLNRGYYGYT
. | TRBV2 | ASSVVENTEAF
. | TRBV19 | ASSISLKETQY
. | TRBV6-1 | ASSELDYGYT
few | TRBV19 | ASSGAVRFNTEAF
few | TRBV10-3 | AISEQQGANSPLH
. | TRBV11-3 | ASSLGQGLQETQY
once | TRBV7-8 | ASSLNPGYNEQF
. | TRBV23-1 | ASSQGQRGYTGELF
. | TRBV20-1 | SASLAGYQETQY
. | TRBV9 | ASSVDLMNTEAF
. | TRBV6-5 | ASSYGGAGAEAF
. | TRBV6-5 | ASREGLNTEAF
few | TRBV6-5 | ASSRTYEQY
. | TRBV14 | ASSPRAFYEQY
. | TRBV5-1 | ASSPGQGSSGYT
. | TRBV2 | ASRPTGGYT
. | TRBV19 | ASTPLGGGFSSGNTIY
. | TRBV5-1 | ASSLGQEHLEAF
few | TRBV6-5 | ASSYDSGGSGNTIY
. | TRBV5-1 | ASSTGTGDGYT
. | TRBV19 | ASSIKTNYGYT
. | TRBV6-1 | ASSEGGKGEQF